This TCR beta chain originates from a study of identical twins (dated by TCRdb to about 2016). Background for the entire study: The study deep-sequenced TCR alpha and beta repertoires from monozygotic twins, unrelated adults of various ages and cord blood to test whether fetal clonotypes persist. Replicate twin experiments were performed at different times using different library preparation protocols to rule out contamination. Points the paper makes about the study in general: Out-of-frame TCR alpha sequences shared between twins showed an excess of low generation-probability sequences compared with coincidental sharing between unrelated individuals. Recombination models systematically underestimated out-of-frame TCR alpha sharing in monozygotic twins but agreed with sharing between unrelated individuals. Conclusions relied on cross-sectional statistical analysis, since the same donors could not be followed over many years. The excess sharing between twins in beta out-of-frame sequences was weaker because fewer shared sequences reduced the signal-to-noise ratio. Zero-insertion analyses could be partly confounded by invariant T cells such as MAIT and iNKT, though diverse VJ usage argued against such confounding for most clonotypes. Fewer insertions were carried by abundant cord blood beta clonotypes, a similar but weaker trend appeared in young adult naive repertoires, and no such trend appeared in memory repertoires.

Libraries were built with 5' RACE. The sample was run on an Illumina HiSeq 2000. Template switching added a universal primer binding site, and the final cDNA carried a unique molecular identifier that allowed TCR cDNA molecules to be counted accurately. First-strand cDNA for TCR alpha and beta chains was synthesized from specific primers in the conserved constant-segment region. To control for contamination, every cDNA library was double barcoded, receiving both a SMART-Mk sample barcode and Illumina barcodes. TruSeq adapter sequences, together with Illumina sample barcodes, were added in two successive PCR steps. The TCR alpha and beta cDNA libraries were sequenced on the Illumina HiSeq platform using custom primers. Per the source publication's procedure: Unique molecular identifiers were extracted from raw reads with MiGEC, and CDR3 positions were determined with MiXCR. For each individual, recombination models were inferred using an EM algorithm with the repgenHMM and IGoR tools. Shared clonotype analysis was performed with the tcR package in R, normalizing sharing by the product of cloneset sizes. Out-of-frame nonproductive sequences were analyzed to study raw recombination free of thymic and clonal selection effects. TCRdb itself trimmed the public reads at Q25 with fastp, ran MiXCR and retained productive beta chains. Each CDR3 protein appears once, grouped with its most common genes and DNA. The V and J calls were determined by TCRdb, not by the authors. The sample table lists 250,000 or so distinct CDR3 sequences, approximately 6.8% of them with a count of one. Clones ranked in the top ten supply under 6% of the sample.

As regards this clonotype: Its specific antigen is unknown. Base qualities were left out, and no much larger clone turns up one base away.

Every donor in the study was a healthy Caucasian. Three pairs of female monozygotic twins, all aged about 18 to 30 years, made up the twin cohort. Positive isolation kits from Invitrogen were used to isolate CD4+ and CD8+ T cell populations. At the junction V is shortened by 0 bases and J by 3 bases, with 7 bases in between. The CDR3 starts with the cysteine, ends with the phenylalanine, and has 14 residues. Only the CDR3 DNA is retained, 42 bases long and in frame from the first base. CDR1 LGHNA and CDR2 YNFKEQ are derived from the germline V gene. These data were likewise used in another study, on yellow fever vaccine responses in identical twins. The second study, in turn, reports: The T cell response to vaccination in identical twins was reported by the authors to appear partly convergent and partly personalized. The study precisely tracked vaccine-responding T cell clones in identical twins.

Source material: CD8+ T cells sorted from blood. The TCR was taken from a young woman in good health. Recombination linked TRBV4-2 to TRBJ2-3, with the D gene not confidently named. This receptor carries the CDR3 CASSQDLGTDTQYF. DNA sequence: TGTGCCAGCAGCCAAGATCTGGGAACAGATACGCAGTATTTT.